This entry lists 6 T cell receptor beta chains sequenced from one sample in a study of T-cell reconstitution after alpha-beta-depleted transplantation in children. TCRbeta library construction was performed incorporating unique molecular identifiers. TCRdb reprocessed the PCR reads via MiXCR and lists one record per CDR3 protein. In the table there are around 800,000 distinct CDR3 sequences, 16% of which are singletons. The material sequenced was PBMCs, mostly from graft donor cells, taken 360 days after TCRalphabeta/CD19-depleted stem cell transplant. Receptors were obtained from a male patient younger than 18 who had a stem cell transplant for acute lymphoblastic leukemia, so the T cells may come from the graft donor.

V usage is TRBV3-1 and J usage is TRBJ2-7; D might be TRBD1 (5 bases). V was shortened by 1 base and J by 2 bases, with 9 bases between the two germline ends. This CDR3 region has 14 residues. Germline CDR1 and CDR2: LGHDT and YNNKEL (reference sequence). The DNA for the CDR3 is TGTGCCAGCAGCCAAGTTACAGGACCCTACGAGCAGTACTTC. Amino acids: CASSQVTGPYEQYF.

This rearrangement joins TRBV29-1 to TRBJ2-1; possibly TRBD2 for D (5 bases). CDR1 and CDR2 from the germline V gene are SQVTM and ANQGSEA. Trimming took 6 bases from V and 4 from J, leaving 10 bases between them. The CDR3 has 12 residues. The CDR3 DNA follows: TGCAGCGTACTCGAGGGTTACAATGAGCAGTTCTTC. Translation: CSVLEGYNEQFF.

The CDR3 region has the DNA TGTGCCAGCAGACCAACCCGAGGGGGGCCGCCCTACGAGCAGTACTTC. Residues: CASRPTRGGPPYEQYF. V is TRBV7-2 and J is TRBJ2-7, with D perhaps assigned TRBD1 or TRBD2 (6 bases each). The CDR3 spans 16 residues. Trimming took 6 bases from V and 2 from J, leaving 20 bases between them. Germline assignment: CDR1 SGHTA and CDR2 FQGNSA. The whole variable domain, remainder taken from reference TRBV7-2 and TRBJ2-7, is GAGVSQSPSNKVTEKGKDVELRCDPISGHTALYWYRQSLGQGLEFLIYFQGNSAPDKSGLPSDRFSAERTGGSVSTLTIQRTQQEDSAVYLCASRPTRGGPPYEQYFGPGTRLTVT.

The rearrangement joins TRBV29-1 to TRBJ2-7, with 7 bases lining up with TRBD1. CDR1 is SQVTM and CDR2 is ANQGSEA in the germline V gene. With 6 bases clipped from V and 4 bases from J, the junction kept 6 bases outside the gene matches. The CDR3 sequence is 12 residues long. Here the CDR3 reads CSVRDRHYEQYF. The DNA for the CDR3 is TGCAGCGTCCGGGACAGACATTACGAGCAGTACTTC.

At least ten counts were recorded for this clonotype. The genes are TRBV7-7 and TRBJ2-5; TRBD1 matches at 8 bases. The CDR3 consists of 16 residues. The V and J ends lost 3 bases and 4 bases, in that order; junction bases with no gene match: 10. Looked up from germline, CDR1 is SSHAT and CDR2 is FNYEAQ (reference sequence). The CDR3 reads CASSFGPGQGRETQYF. The DNA for the CDR3 is TGTGCCAGCAGCTTCGGCCCCGGACAGGGAAGAGAGACCCAGTACTTC.

The rearrangement links TRBV20-1 to TRBJ2-1, with D possibly matching TRBD2 (6 bases). V was shortened by 5 bases and J by 0 bases, with 14 bases between the two germline ends. From germline, CDR1 is DFQATT and CDR2 SNEGSKA (reference sequence). This CDR3 is 15 amino acids long. CDR3 sequence (DNA): TGCAGTGCTCCTGATAGCGGAATCTCCTACAATGAGCAGTTCTTC. Translation gives CSAPDSGISYNEQFF.